The T cell receptor beta chain under discussion was sequenced for a study of lymphopenia after photon versus proton radiotherapy. Findings of the study overall: Only patients who died were analyzed for survival; proton advantage is unproven. Proton therapy kept repertoires fairly stable, unlike photons, which gained effector/memory cells. Post-nadir diversity loss with photons came from oligoclonal expansion, particularly CD8+ Temra cells. In patients who died, overall survival fell as post-nadir TCR diversity dropped more.

Trimming removed 6 bases from V and 8 bases from J, with 11 bases in between. The germline V gene encodes CDR1 MDHEN and CDR2 SYDVKM. The CDR3 sequence is 12 residues long. The repertoire was sequenced with immunoSEQ multiplex PCR; TCRdb's copy has only in-frame clones and lacks some. The sample has approximately 150,000 clones; around nine tenths are singletons. Remarks on this clone: What it binds is unknown.

The source material was peripheral blood, sampled from a patient treated with photon-based radiotherapy. The sequence was collected from a middle-aged man with gastric cancer. V gene TRBV28 combines with J gene TRBJ1-3; no clear D. CDR3 DNA sequence: TGTGCCAGCAGGGCCCGGGCTGACACCATATATTTT. It encodes CASRARADTIYF.